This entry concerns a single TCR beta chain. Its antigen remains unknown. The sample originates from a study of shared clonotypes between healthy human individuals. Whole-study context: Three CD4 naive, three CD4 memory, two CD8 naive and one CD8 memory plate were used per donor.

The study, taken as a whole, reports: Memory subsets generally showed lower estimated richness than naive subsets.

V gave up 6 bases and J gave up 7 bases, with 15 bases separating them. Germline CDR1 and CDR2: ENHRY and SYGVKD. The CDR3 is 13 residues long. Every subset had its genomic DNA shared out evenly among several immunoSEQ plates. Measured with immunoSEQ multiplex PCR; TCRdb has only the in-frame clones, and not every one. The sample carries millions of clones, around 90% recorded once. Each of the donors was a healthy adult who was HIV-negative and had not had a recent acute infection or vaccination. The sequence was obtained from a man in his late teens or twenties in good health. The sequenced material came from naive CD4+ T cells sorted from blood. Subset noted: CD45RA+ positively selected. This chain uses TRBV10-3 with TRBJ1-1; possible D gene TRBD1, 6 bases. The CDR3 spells CAIREGGRGEAFF. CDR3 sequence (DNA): TGTGCCATCAGAGAGGGGGGACGAGGTGAAGCTTTCTTT.